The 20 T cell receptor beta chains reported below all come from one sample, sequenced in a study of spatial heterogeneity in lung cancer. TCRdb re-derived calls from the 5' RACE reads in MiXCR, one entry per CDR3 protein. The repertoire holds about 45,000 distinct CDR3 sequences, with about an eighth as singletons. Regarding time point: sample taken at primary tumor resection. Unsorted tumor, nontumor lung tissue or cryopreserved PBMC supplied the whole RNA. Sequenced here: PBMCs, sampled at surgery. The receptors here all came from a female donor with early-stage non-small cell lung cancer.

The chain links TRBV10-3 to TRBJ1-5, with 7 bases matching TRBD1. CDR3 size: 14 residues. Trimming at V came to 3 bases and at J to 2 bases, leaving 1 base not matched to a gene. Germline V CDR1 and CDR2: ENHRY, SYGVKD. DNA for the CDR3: TGTGCCATCAGTGATCAGGGGGGCAATCAGCCCCAGCATTTT. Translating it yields CAISDQGGNQPQHF.

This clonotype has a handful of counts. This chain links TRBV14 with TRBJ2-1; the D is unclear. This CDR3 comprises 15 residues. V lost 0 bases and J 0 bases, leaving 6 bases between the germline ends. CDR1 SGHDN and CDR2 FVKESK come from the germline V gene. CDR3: CASSQEWSSYNEQFF. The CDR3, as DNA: TGTGCCAGCAGCCAAGAGTGGAGCTCCTACAATGAGCAGTTCTTC.

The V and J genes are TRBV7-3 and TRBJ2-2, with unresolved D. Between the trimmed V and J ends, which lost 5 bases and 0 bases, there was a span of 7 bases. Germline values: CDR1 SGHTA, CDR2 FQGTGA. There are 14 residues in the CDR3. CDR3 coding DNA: TGTGCCAGCAGCCGGGCCCCGAACACCGGGGAGCTGTTTTTT. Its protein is CASSRAPNTGELFF.

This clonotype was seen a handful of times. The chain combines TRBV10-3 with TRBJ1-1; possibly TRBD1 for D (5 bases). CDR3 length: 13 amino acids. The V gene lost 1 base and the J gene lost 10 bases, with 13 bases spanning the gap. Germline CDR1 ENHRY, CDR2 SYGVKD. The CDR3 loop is CAISELSGGAAFF. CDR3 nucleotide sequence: TGTGCCATCAGTGAGTTATCAGGAGGGGCAGCTTTCTTT.

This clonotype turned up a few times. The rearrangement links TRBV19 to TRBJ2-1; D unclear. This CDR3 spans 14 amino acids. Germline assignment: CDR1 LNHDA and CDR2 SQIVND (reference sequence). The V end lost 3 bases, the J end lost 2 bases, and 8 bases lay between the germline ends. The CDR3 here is CASSIGPTYNEQFF. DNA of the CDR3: TGTGCCAGTAGTATTGGACCGACCTACAATGAGCAGTTCTTC.

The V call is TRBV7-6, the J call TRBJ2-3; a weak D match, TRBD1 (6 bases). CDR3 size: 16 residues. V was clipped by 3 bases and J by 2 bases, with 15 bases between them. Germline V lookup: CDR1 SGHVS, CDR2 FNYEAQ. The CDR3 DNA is TGTGCCAGCAGCTTGACAGGCGATACATACACAGATACGCAGTATTTT. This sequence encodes CASSLTGDTYTDTQYF.

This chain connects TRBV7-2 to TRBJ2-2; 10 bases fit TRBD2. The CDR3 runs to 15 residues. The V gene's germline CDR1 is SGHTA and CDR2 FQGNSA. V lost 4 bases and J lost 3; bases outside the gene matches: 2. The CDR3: CASSSTSGYTGELFF. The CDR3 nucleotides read TGTGCCAGCAGCTCGACTAGCGGGTACACCGGGGAGCTGTTTTTT.

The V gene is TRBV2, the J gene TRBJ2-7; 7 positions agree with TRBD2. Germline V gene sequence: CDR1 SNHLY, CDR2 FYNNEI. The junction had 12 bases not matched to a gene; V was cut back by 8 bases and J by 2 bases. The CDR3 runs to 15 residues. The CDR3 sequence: CASSEGRGLTYEQYF. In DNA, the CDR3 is TGTGCCAGCTCCGAGGGGAGGGGTCTAACCTACGAGCAGTACTTC.

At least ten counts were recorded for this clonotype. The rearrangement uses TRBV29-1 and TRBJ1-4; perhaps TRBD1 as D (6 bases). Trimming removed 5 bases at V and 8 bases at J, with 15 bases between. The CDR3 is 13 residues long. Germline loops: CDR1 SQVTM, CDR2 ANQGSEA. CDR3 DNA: TGCAGCGTTTGGGCAGGGGTTGAAGAAAAACTGTTTTTT. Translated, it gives CSVWAGVEEKLFF.

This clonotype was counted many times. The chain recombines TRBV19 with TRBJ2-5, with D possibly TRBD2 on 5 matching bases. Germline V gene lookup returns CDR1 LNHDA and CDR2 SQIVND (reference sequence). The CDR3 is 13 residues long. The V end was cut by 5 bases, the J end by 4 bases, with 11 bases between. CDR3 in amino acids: CASSASRAETQYF. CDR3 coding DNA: TGTGCCAGTAGTGCCTCGAGGGCAGAGACCCAGTACTTC.

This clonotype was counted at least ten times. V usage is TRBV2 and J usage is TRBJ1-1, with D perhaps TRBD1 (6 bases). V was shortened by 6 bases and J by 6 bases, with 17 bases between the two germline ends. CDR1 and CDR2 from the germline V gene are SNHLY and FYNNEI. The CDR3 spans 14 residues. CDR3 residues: CASSGQFRVAEAFF. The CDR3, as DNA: TGTGCCAGCAGCGGACAGTTCCGCGTGGCTGAAGCTTTCTTT. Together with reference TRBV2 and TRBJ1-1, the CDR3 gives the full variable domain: EPEVTQTPSHQVTQMGQEVILRCVPISNHLYFYWYRQILGQKVEFLVSFYNNEISEKSEIFDDQFSVERPDGSNFTLKIRSTKLEDSAMYFCASSGQFRVAEAFFGQGTRLTVV.

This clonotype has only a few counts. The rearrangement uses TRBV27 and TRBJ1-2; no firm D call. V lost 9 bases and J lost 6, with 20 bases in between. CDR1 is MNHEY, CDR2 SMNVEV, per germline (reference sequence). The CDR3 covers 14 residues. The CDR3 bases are TGTGCCAGTCAGTCGAAGATGGGTCTCCATGGCTACACCTTC. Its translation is CASQSKMGLHGYTF.

This CDR3 is CASSLGFRETQYF. Here the CDR3 DNA reads TGTGCCAGCAGTTTGGGGTTCCGGGAGACCCAGTACTTC. This sequence joins TRBV12-3 or TRBV12-4 and TRBJ2-5; D unclear. This CDR3 region has 13 residues. Between the trimmed V and J ends, which lost 3 bases and 5 bases, there was a span of 10 bases.

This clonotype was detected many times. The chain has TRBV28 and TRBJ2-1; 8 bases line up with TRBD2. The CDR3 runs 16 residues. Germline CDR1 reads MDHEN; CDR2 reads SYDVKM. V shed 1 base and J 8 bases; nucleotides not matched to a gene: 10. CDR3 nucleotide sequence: TGTGCCAGCAGTTTATTCGCGGGGGGCGCCTTACATGAGCAGTTCTTC. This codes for CASSLFAGGALHEQFF.

The CDR3 region is CASSMTGKKLFF. For the CDR3, the DNA is TGTGCCAGTAGTATGACAGGGAAAAAACTGTTTTTT. The rearrangement uses TRBV19 and TRBJ1-4; 7 nucleotides match TRBD1. The CDR3 spans 12 residues. The ends lost 3 bases at V and 9 bases at J; junction bases unmatched: 1. Germline lookup yields CDR1 LNHDA and CDR2 SQIVND (reference sequence).

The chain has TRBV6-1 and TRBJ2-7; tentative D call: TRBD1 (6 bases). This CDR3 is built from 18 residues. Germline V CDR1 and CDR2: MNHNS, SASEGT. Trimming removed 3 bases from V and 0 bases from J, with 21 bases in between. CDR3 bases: TGTGCCAGCAGTGAGCCCCCCATGGGGGACAACCTCTCCTACGAGCAGTACTTC. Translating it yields CASSEPPMGDNLSYEQYF.

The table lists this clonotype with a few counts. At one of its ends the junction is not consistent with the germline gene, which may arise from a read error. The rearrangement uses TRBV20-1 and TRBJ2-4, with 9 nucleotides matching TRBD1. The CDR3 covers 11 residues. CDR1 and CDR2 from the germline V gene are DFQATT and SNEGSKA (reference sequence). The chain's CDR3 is CSARVWTGENF. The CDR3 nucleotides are TGCAGTGCTAGAGTTTGGACAGGGGAAAACTTC.

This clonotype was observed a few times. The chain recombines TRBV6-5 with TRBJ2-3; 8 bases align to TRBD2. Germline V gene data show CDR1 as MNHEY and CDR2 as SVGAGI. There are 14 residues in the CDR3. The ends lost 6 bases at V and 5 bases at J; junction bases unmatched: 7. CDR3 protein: CASRIRGGGDTQYF. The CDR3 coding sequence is TGTGCCAGCAGAATTCGGGGGGGGGGAGATACGCAGTATTTT.

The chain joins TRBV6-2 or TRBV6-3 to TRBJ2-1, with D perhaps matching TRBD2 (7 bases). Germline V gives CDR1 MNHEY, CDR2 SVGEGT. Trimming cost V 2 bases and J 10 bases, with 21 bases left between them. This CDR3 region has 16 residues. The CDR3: CASSYEGGALTGEQFF. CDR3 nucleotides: TGTGCCAGCAGTTACGAAGGGGGGGCCCTAACTGGGGAGCAGTTCTTC.

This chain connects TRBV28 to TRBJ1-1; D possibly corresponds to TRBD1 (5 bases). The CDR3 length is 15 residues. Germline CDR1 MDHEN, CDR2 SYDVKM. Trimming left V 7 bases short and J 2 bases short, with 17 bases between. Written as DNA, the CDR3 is TGTGCCAGCACCCCCCGAAGGGACCTTAACACTGAAGCTTTCTTT. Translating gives CASTPRRDLNTEAFF.